Below, 11 T cell receptor beta chains from the same sample are listed, as sequenced in a study of chemoradiotherapy in HPV16-positive cancers. Some clones are missing from TCRdb's copy, which holds only in-frame ones; the method was immunoSEQ multiplex PCR. This sample carries approximately 10,000 clones, over 65% of them seen once, and the ten largest clones take 10%. Specimen collection occurred from a patient who underwent chemoradiotherapy. The receptors here all came from a human donor with HPV-associated anogenital cancer.

V gene TRBV2 combines with J gene TRBJ2-5, with D possibly matching TRBD1 (6 bases). Trimming took 6 bases from V and 1 from J, leaving 9 bases between them. The CDR3 runs 13 residues. Germline lookup yields CDR1 SNHLY and CDR2 FYNNEI. The CDR3 nucleotides are TGTGCCAGCAGGCGACAGGTCCAAGAGACCCAGTACTTC. Translating it yields CASRRQVQETQYF.

The rearrangement joins TRBV7-2 to TRBJ1-1; D uncertain. CDR3 length: 11 amino acids. CDR1 and CDR2 (germline): SGHTA, FQGNSA. V lost 1 base and J lost 6, with 3 bases in between. The CDR3 coding sequence is TGTGCCAGCAGCTTAGTCTCTGAAGCTTTCTTT. Its protein is CASSLVSEAFF.

This rearrangement joins TRBV6-6 to TRBJ1-5; D not resolved. Between the trimmed V and J ends, which lost 3 bases and 4 bases, there was a span of 10 bases. Germline V lookup: CDR1 MNHNY, CDR2 SVGAGI (reference sequence). The length of the CDR3 is 14 residues. CDR3 sequence (DNA): TGTGCCAGCAGTTATTCGACGGAGAATCAGCCCCAGCATTTT. Amino acid sequence: CASSYSTENQPQHF.

V and J are TRBV28 and TRBJ1-2; tentatively, D is TRBD1 (6 bases). V was trimmed by 3 bases and J by 5 bases, leaving 13 bases between them. The CDR3 totals 14 residues. Germline V gives CDR1 MDHEN, CDR2 SYDVKM. CDR3 in amino acids: CASSFPQGRYGYTF. CDR3 sequence (DNA): TGTGCCAGCAGTTTTCCCCAGGGGAGGTATGGCTACACCTTC.

The chain uses TRBV5-8 and TRBJ2-7, with 7 bases lining up with TRBD1. The CDR3 consists of 14 residues. Per germline, CDR1 SGHTS and CDR2 YDEGEE. Unmatched junction bases numbered 6, after V lost 0 bases and J lost 6 bases. The CDR3 DNA follows: TGTGCCAGCAGCTTGGACAGGGGATTTACCGAGCAGTACTTC. Protein: CASSLDRGFTEQYF.

In this sample, this clone turned up a few times. V and J are TRBV7-8 and TRBJ2-7; 9 bases map to TRBD1. The J segment lost 3 bases and the V segment lost 5 bases, leaving 5 bases of the junction unmatched. This CDR3 spans 14 amino acids. Germline values: CDR1 SGHVS, CDR2 FQNEAQ. CDR3 in DNA: TGTGCCAGCAGCCGGACAGGGGTCGACTACGAGCAGTACTTC. This sequence encodes CASSRTGVDYEQYF.

DNA for the CDR3: TGCGCCAGCAGGTCGAGCTCCGGGGAGCTGTTTTTT. It translates to CASRSSSGELFF. This sequence joins TRBV5-1 and TRBJ2-2; D call uncertain. This CDR3 contains 12 residues. The germline V gene encodes CDR1 SGHRS and CDR2 YFSETQ. Trimming took off 5 bases at V and 6 bases at J, with 8 bases between the two ends.

This sequence joins TRBV5-1 and TRBJ2-1, with D tentatively TRBD2 (6 bases). The CDR3 consists of 13 residues. The germline gives CDR1 SGHRS, CDR2 YFSETQ. V was pared by 4 bases and J by 5 bases, with 10 bases between. The CDR3 nucleotides are TGCGCCAGCAGCGCGGGGATGAACAATGAGCAGTTCTTC. As protein: CASSAGMNNEQFF.

This chain joins TRBV9 and TRBJ2-3; 10 positions match TRBD2. Germline trimming cut 0 bases from V and 5 bases from J; bases unmatched to any gene: 6. Germline assignment: CDR1 SGDLS and CDR2 YYNGEE. The CDR3 is made up of 16 amino acids. The CDR3 region is CASSVVPAGGLDTQYF. The CDR3 DNA reads TGTGCCAGCAGCGTAGTGCCAGCGGGGGGGTTAGATACGCAGTATTTT.

The chain has TRBV6-1 and TRBJ1-2, with no clear D. The CDR3 loop spans 15 amino acids. Trimming took 5 bases from V and 4 from J, leaving 17 bases between them. Germline-derived CDR1 and CDR2 are MNHNS and SASEGT. The CDR3 DNA is TGTGCCAGCAGTACAAGCAACTCTATGACCTATGGCTACACCTTC. Protein product: CASSTSNSMTYGYTF.

The CDR3 DNA follows: TGCGCCAGCAGGTCCACCGGGACAGGGCTTAACTATGGCTACACCTTC. Translated, it gives CASRSTGTGLNYGYTF. The V call is TRBV5-1, the J call TRBJ1-2, with 9 bases that match TRBD1. The CDR3 is 16 amino acids. CDR1 is SGHRS, CDR2 YFSETQ, per germline. With 5 bases clipped from V and 1 base from J, the junction kept 9 bases outside the gene matches.